These 30 T cell receptor beta chains were all obtained from the same sample, sequenced in a study of cytomegalovirus exposure and HLA in healthy donors. Amplification used 60 Vbeta primers and 13 Jbeta primers. Only in-frame clones appear in the TCRdb table, and some are missing; sequencing was by immunoSEQ multiplex PCR. The profile covers around 110,000 clones, with around two thirds appearing a single time and more than 8% taken by the ten largest. Sequencing used PBMCs. The receptor set was obtained from a woman aged 35 to 49 in good health and CMV-seropositive.

The chain carries TRBV9 and TRBJ2-2; perhaps TRBD1 as D (6 bases). The CDR3 length is 20 residues. Trimming pared 0 bases from V and 2 bases from J, leaving 23 bases between. Per the germline V gene, CDR1 is SGDLS and CDR2 is YYNGEE. For the CDR3, the DNA is TGTGCCAGCAGCGTAGCCCAGGGGTTGGCGGAACTTCGTAACACCGGGGAGCTGTTTTTT. Its translation: CASSVAQGLAELRNTGELFF. Variable domain in full (rest from reference TRBV9 and TRBJ2-2): DSGVTQTPKHLITATGQRVTLRCSPRSGDLSVYWYQQSLDQGLQFLIQYYNGEERAKGNILERFSAQQFPDLHSELNLSSLELGDSALYFCASSVAQGLAELRNTGELFFGEGSRLTVL.

This clone has a handful of counts. V is TRBV27 and J is TRBJ1-5; the D gene is possibly TRBD1 (5 bases). The germline V gene has CDR1 MNHEY and CDR2 SMNVEV (reference sequence). The V gene lost 6 bases and the J gene lost 1 base, with 13 bases spanning the gap. The CDR3 is 15 residues long. The CDR3 here is CASRDAQGSNQPQHF. The DNA for the CDR3 is TGTGCCAGCAGGGATGCGCAGGGAAGCAATCAGCCCCAGCATTTT.

The rearrangement joins TRBV11-3 to TRBJ2-2; no definite D call. Trimming removed 5 bases from V and 5 bases from J, with 9 bases in between. This CDR3 has 13 residues. Germline-derived CDR1 and CDR2 are SGHNT and YENEEA. The CDR3 sequence is CASSSIVTGELFF. CDR3 nucleotide sequence: TGTGCCAGCAGCAGTATAGTTACCGGGGAGCTGTTTTTT.

The chain joins TRBV11-2 to TRBJ1-1, with D unclear. Per germline, CDR1 SGHAT and CDR2 FQNNGV. The V end was cut by 5 bases, the J end by 2 bases, with 15 bases between. This CDR3 spans 15 amino acids. The CDR3 protein is CASSLSITLNTEAFF. In DNA form, the CDR3 reads TGTGCCAGCAGCCTCTCCATAACCCTAAACACTGAAGCTTTCTTT.

A few counts support this clone. The chain is built from TRBV28 and TRBJ1-1, with D unresolved. The CDR3 is 13 residues long. Germline V gene data show CDR1 as MDHEN and CDR2 as SYDVKM. With 4 bases removed from V and 7 bases from J, the gap between germline ends came to 13 bases. CDR3 sequence (DNA): TGTGCCAGCAGTTCCCCCACGGGGATTGAAGCTTTCTTT. Translation: CASSSPTGIEAFF.

The V and J genes are TRBV11-1 and TRBJ2-7, with 8 positions matching TRBD2. The CDR3 contains 14 residues. Germline assignment: CDR1 SGHAT and CDR2 FQDESV (reference sequence). V trimming: 3 bases; J trimming: 4 bases; junction bases outside the gene matches: 5. The CDR3, as DNA: TGTGCCAGCAGCTTCCCAGCGGGAGAGTACGAGCAGTACTTC. It yields the protein CASSFPAGEYEQYF.

The chain combines TRBV6-5 with TRBJ2-5, with unresolved D. V was cut by 0 bases and J by 5 bases, with 10 bases left in between. CDR1 MNHEY and CDR2 SVGAGI come from the germline V gene. CDR3 length: 14 residues. The CDR3 spells CASSYSPLQETQYF. For the CDR3, the DNA is TGTGCCAGCAGTTACTCGCCTCTCCAGGAGACCCAGTACTTC.

A few counts support this clone. The V gene is TRBV25-1, the J gene TRBJ1-2, with TRBD1 identical over 11 bases. CDR3 length: 17 amino acids. CDR1 is MGHDK, CDR2 SYGVNS, per germline. V gave up 1 base and J gave up 5 bases; unmatched junction bases: 9. This chain's CDR3 is CASSEFGTGGSLYGYTF. CDR3 DNA: TGTGCCAGCAGTGAATTTGGGACAGGGGGTTCGCTATATGGCTACACCTTC.

The chain recombines TRBV19 with TRBJ2-1; 11 bases agree with TRBD2. The CDR3 length is 15 residues. Trimming removed 5 bases from V and 7 bases from J; junction bases left unmatched: 7. Germline loops: CDR1 LNHDA, CDR2 SQIVND (reference sequence). In nucleotides, the CDR3 is TGTGCCAGTAGTCGGGTAGCGGGAGGGTTGAATGAGCAGTTCTTC. Its translation: CASSRVAGGLNEQFF.

The genes are TRBV10-3 and TRBJ2-2, with 9 bases fitting TRBD1. V shed 0 bases and J 6 bases; nucleotides not matched to a gene: 5. Germline lookup yields CDR1 ENHRY and CDR2 SYGVKD. The CDR3 runs 16 residues. The CDR3 sequence is CAISESGTGSPGELFF. The DNA of the CDR3 is TGTGCCATCAGTGAGTCGGGGACAGGGTCCCCCGGGGAGCTGTTTTTT.

This chain connects TRBV28 to TRBJ2-1; D is possibly TRBD2 (5 bases). This CDR3 spans 13 amino acids. Trimming cost V 1 base and J 9 bases, with 10 bases left between them. CDR1 and CDR2 (germline): MDHEN, SYDVKM. Here the CDR3 reads CASSLSTRTEQFF. CDR3 in DNA: TGTGCCAGCAGTTTATCAACTAGGACTGAGCAGTTCTTC.

The genes are TRBV27 and TRBJ2-7, with 8 bases aligning to TRBD1. Unmatched junction bases numbered 7, after V lost 0 bases and J lost 0 bases. Germline CDR1 reads MNHEY; CDR2 reads SMNVEV (reference sequence). The CDR3 is made up of 17 amino acids. CDR3 loop: CASSLSSPTGASYEQYF. Written as DNA, the CDR3 is TGTGCCAGCAGTTTATCTTCTCCGACAGGGGCCTCCTACGAGCAGTACTTC.

In this sample, this clone turned up a few times. V gene TRBV7-9 combines with J gene TRBJ2-1, with 9 positions matching TRBD2. V was clipped by 4 bases and J by 0 bases; unmatched bases: 13. The CDR3 totals 19 residues. Germline CDR1 SEHNR, CDR2 FQNEAQ (reference sequence). The CDR3 loop reads CASSSAGGSSRSSYNEQFF. CDR3 DNA sequence: TGTGCCAGCAGCTCAGCGGGAGGTTCCTCCCGGAGCTCCTACAATGAGCAGTTCTTC.

The V call is TRBV15, the J call TRBJ1-5; 8 bases match TRBD1. Germline values: CDR1 LNHNV, CDR2 YYDKDF (reference sequence). V lost 3 bases to trimming and J lost 6 bases; unmatched junction nucleotides: 10. The CDR3 runs 16 residues. CDR3 region: CATSRPGGEGIQPQHF. The DNA of the CDR3 is TGTGCCACCAGCAGGCCAGGGGGCGAAGGTATTCAGCCCCAGCATTTT.

The J gene is TRBJ2-7, the V gene TRBV18; TRBD2 matches 7 bases. The germline V gene encodes CDR1 KGHSH and CDR2 LQKENI. The CDR3 runs 14 residues. V lost 6 bases, J lost 6 bases, and 11 bases stayed unmatched. The CDR3 DNA sequence: TGTGCCAGCTCGGCCCCGGGGACTAAGTCCGAGCAGTACTTC. It yields the protein CASSAPGTKSEQYF.

This chain connects TRBV4-2 to TRBJ1-1, with D possibly matching TRBD1 (5 bases). The CDR3 spans 14 residues. Trimming left V 3 bases short and J 3 bases short, with 11 bases between. CDR1 LGHNA and CDR2 YNFKEQ come from the germline V gene. The CDR3, as DNA: TGTGCCAGCAGCCACTCAGGGTCGGACACTGAAGCTTTCTTT. The encoded protein is CASSHSGSDTEAFF.

V and J are TRBV18 and TRBJ1-1, with TRBD1 matching over 8 bases. The CDR3 totals 14 residues. V gave up 3 bases and J gave up 4 bases; unmatched junction bases: 4. Germline-derived CDR1 and CDR2 are KGHSH and LQKENI. CDR3 sequence reads: CASSPYRGGTEAFF. CDR3 in DNA: TGTGCCAGCTCACCTTACAGGGGGGGCACTGAAGCTTTCTTT.

The V call is TRBV5-4, the J call TRBJ1-6; possibly TRBD1 for D (6 bases). Per the germline V gene, CDR1 is SGHNT and CDR2 is YYREEE (reference sequence). V was shortened by 5 bases and J by 8 bases, with 11 bases between the two germline ends. The CDR3 consists of 13 residues. CDR3 in amino acids: CASSQGNHSPLHF. CDR3 DNA: TGTGCCAGCAGTCAGGGGAATCATTCACCCCTCCACTTT. The full variable domain, completed using reference TRBV5-4 and TRBJ1-6, is ETGVTQSPTHLIKTRGQQVTLRCSSQSGHNTVSWYQQALGQGPQFIFQYYREEENGRGNFPPRFSGLQFPNYSSELNVNALELDDSALYLCASSQGNHSPLHFGNGTRLTVT.

V is TRBV6-5 and J is TRBJ2-1; TRBD2 matches 9 bases. Germline V CDR1 and CDR2: MNHEY, SVGAGI. The length of the CDR3 is 15 residues. V lost 5 bases and J lost 4; bases outside the gene matches: 6. CDR3 loop: CASSNRLAAYNEQFF. CDR3 nucleotide sequence: TGTGCCAGCAGTAACAGACTAGCGGCTTACAATGAGCAGTTCTTC.

The chain employs TRBV7-9 and TRBJ2-1; D remains ambiguous. This CDR3 is built from 13 residues. CDR1 SEHNR and CDR2 FQNEAQ come from the germline V gene (reference sequence). Trimming cost V 3 bases and J 9 bases, with 12 bases left between them. In nucleotides, the CDR3 is TGTGCCAGCAGCTTCCGTTCGGGTGGTGAGCAGTTCTTC. Translating it yields CASSFRSGGEQFF.

This chain connects TRBV7-6 to TRBJ2-7, with 10 bases lining up with TRBD2. Unmatched junction bases numbered 6, after V lost 3 bases and J lost 4 bases. The CDR3 runs to 15 residues. Germline CDR1 is SGHVS and CDR2 is FNYEAQ. In DNA form, the CDR3 reads TGTGCCAGCAGCTTGGGGACTAGCGAGTTTTACGAGCAGTACTTC. Its protein is CASSLGTSEFYEQYF.

The V gene is TRBV28, the J gene TRBJ2-7, with D unclear. CDR3 length: 10 residues. Between the trimmed V and J ends, which lost 8 bases and 3 bases, there was a span of 5 bases. Germline V lookup: CDR1 MDHEN, CDR2 SYDVKM. The CDR3 DNA is TGTGCCAGCCTAAACTACGAGCAGTACTTC. Translation gives CASLNYEQYF. Looking up the rest from reference TRBV28 and TRBJ2-7 gives the full variable domain: DVKVTQSSRYLVKRTGEKVFLECVQDMDHENMFWYRQDPGLGLRLIYFSYDVKMKEKGDIPEGYSVSREKKERFSLILESASTNQTSMYLCASLNYEQYFGPGTRLTVT.

Regarding this clone: Mismatch with germline at one junction end may stem from a read error. The CDR3: CATSRDRQASVRGCTF. DNA of the CDR3: TGTGCCACCAGCAGAGATCGGCAAGCCAGCGTGAGAGGCTGCACCTTC. The genes are TRBV15 and TRBJ1-2, with D uncertain. The CDR3 is 16 amino acids. Germline CDR1 and CDR2: LNHNV and YYDKDF (reference sequence). Full variable domain (missing parts from reference TRBV15 and TRBJ1-2): DAMVIQNPRYQVTQFGKPVTLSCSQTLNHNVMYWYQQKSSQAPKLLFHYYDKDFNNEADTPDNFQSRRPNTSFCFLDIRSPGLGDTAMYLCATSRDRQASVRGCTFGSGTRLTVV.

The CDR3 DNA follows: TGTGCCAGCAGTTTGACTTACATGAACACTGAAGCTTTCTTT. Protein product: CASSLTYMNTEAFF. The gene calls are TRBV27 and TRBJ1-1; the D is unclear. The V gene lost 3 bases and the J gene lost 0 bases, with 8 bases spanning the gap. This CDR3 has 14 residues. Looked up from germline, CDR1 is MNHEY and CDR2 is SMNVEV (reference sequence).

The chain recombines TRBV14 with TRBJ2-5; D is undetermined. V was shortened by 4 bases and J by 4 bases, with 16 bases between the two germline ends. This CDR3 contains 15 residues. From germline, CDR1 is SGHDN and CDR2 FVKESK. CDR3 region: CASSLTPTHRETQYF. The DNA of the CDR3 is TGTGCCAGCAGCCTCACCCCCACACACCGAGAGACCCAGTACTTC.

The rearrangement links TRBV28 to TRBJ2-1, with TRBD1 matching 10 bases. V shed 2 bases and J 12 bases; nucleotides not matched to a gene: 10. Germline V CDR1 and CDR2: MDHEN, SYDVKM. The CDR3 is 15 residues long. CDR3 protein: CASSLGGGGQGRQFF. Here the CDR3 DNA reads TGTGCCAGCAGTTTAGGGGGAGGGGGACAGGGGAGGCAGTTCTTC.

V is TRBV7-2 and J is TRBJ1-1, with 10 bases that match TRBD1. V lost 2 bases to trimming and J lost 3 bases; unmatched junction nucleotides: 9. CDR3 length: 17 amino acids. CDR1 and CDR2 (germline): SGHTA, FQGNSA. The CDR3: CASSLYGTGVRDTEAFF. The CDR3 DNA follows: TGTGCCAGCAGCTTATATGGGACAGGGGTTCGGGACACTGAAGCTTTCTTT.

This clone was found once. The chain recombines TRBV9 with TRBJ2-2; tentatively, D is TRBD1 (6 bases). The CDR3 totals 14 residues. V was clipped by 0 bases and J by 6 bases, with 9 bases between them. Germline CDR1 is SGDLS and CDR2 is YYNGEE. The CDR3 protein is CASSVDRAAGELFF. In nucleotides, the CDR3 is TGTGCCAGCAGCGTAGACAGGGCGGCCGGGGAGCTGTTTTTT.

This clone was observed a few times. This chain connects TRBV4-3 to TRBJ1-1; 9 bases align to TRBD1. CDR1 and CDR2 from the germline V gene are LGHNA and YSLEER. The CDR3 loop spans 14 amino acids. The V segment lost 3 bases and the J segment 7 bases; nucleotides outside the gene matches: 6. The CDR3: CASSHQDRGDEAFF. CDR3 DNA: TGCGCCAGCAGCCACCAGGACAGGGGAGATGAAGCTTTCTTT.

The chain carries TRBV11-3 and TRBJ2-7; D remains ambiguous. V lost 0 bases to trimming and J lost 4 bases, with 10 bases between them. Germline V gene data show CDR1 as SGHNT and CDR2 as YENEEA. This CDR3 spans 14 amino acids. This CDR3 is CASSLDATSYEQYF. CDR3 DNA sequence: TGTGCCAGCAGCTTAGACGCCACATCTTACGAGCAGTACTTC. Looking up the rest from reference TRBV11-3 and TRBJ2-7 gives the full variable domain: EAGVVQSPRYKIIEKKQPVAFWCNPISGHNTLYWYLQNLGQGPELLIRYENEEAVDDSQLPKDRFSAERLKGVDSTLKIQPAELGDSAVYLCASSLDATSYEQYFGPGTRLTVT.